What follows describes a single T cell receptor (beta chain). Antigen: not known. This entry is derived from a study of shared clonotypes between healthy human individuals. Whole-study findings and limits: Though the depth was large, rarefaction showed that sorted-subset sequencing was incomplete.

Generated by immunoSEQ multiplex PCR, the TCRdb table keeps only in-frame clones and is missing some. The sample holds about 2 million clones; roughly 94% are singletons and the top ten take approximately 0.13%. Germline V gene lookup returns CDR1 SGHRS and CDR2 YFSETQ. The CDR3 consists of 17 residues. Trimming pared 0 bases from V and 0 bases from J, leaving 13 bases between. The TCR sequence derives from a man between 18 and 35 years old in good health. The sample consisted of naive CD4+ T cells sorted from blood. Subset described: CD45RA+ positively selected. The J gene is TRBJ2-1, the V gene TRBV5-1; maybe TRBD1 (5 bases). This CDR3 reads CASSLGAGFSSYNEQFF. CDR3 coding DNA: TGCGCCAGCAGCTTGGGTGCAGGGTTCAGCTCCTACAATGAGCAGTTCTTC.